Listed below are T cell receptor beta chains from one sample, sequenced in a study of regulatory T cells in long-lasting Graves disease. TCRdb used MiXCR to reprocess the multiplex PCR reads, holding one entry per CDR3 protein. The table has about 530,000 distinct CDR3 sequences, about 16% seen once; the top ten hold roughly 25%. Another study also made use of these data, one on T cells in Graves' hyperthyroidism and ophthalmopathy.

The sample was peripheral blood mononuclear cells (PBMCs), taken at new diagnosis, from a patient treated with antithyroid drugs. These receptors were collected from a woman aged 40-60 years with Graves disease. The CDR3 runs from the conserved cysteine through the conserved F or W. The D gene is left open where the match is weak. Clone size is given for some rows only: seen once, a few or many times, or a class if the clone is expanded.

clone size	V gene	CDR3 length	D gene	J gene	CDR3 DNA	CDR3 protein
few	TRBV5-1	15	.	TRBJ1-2	TGCGCCAGCAGCTCCCCGGGGGGACTCTCCTCTGGCTACACCTTC	CASSSPGGLSSGYTF
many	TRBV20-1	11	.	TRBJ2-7	TGCAGTGCTATCGACAGCTACGAGCAGTACTTC	CSAIDSYEQYF
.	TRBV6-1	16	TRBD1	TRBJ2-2	TGTGCCAGCAGTGAAGACAGGGGCTGGGACACCGGGGAGCTGTTTTTT	CASSEDRGWDTGELFF
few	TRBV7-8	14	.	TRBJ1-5	TGTGCCAGCAGCCCTAGGGGCCAGGGTCAGCCCCAGCATTTT	CASSPRGQGQPQHF
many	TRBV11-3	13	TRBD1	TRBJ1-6	TGTGCCAGCAGCTCCATACAGGGGACACCCCTCCACTTT	CASSSIQGTPLHF
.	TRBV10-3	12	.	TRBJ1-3	TGTGCCATCCGGGACATAGGAAACACCATATATTTT	CAIRDIGNTIYF
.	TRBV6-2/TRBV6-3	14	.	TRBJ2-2	TGTGCCAGCAGTGCGATTCAGGGAACCGGGGAGCTGTTTTTT	CASSAIQGTGELFF
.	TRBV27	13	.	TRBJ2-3	TGTGCCAGCAGACACGTCTCCCCAGATACGCAGTATTTT	CASRHVSPDTQYF
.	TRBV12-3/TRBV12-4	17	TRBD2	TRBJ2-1	TGTGCCAGCAGTTTAGCCCCCCTAGCGGGGGGGCCCTATGAGCAGTTCTTC	CASSLAPLAGGPYEQFF
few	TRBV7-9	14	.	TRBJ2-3	TGTGCCAGCAGCTTTGTAGATTCCACAGATACGCAGTATTTT	CASSFVDSTDTQYF
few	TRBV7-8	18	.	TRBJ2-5	TGTGCCAGCGGCTTTCGGGACCACCCATCGGCAGGGGCTGGGCGCCAGTACTTC	CASGFRDHPSAGAGRQYF
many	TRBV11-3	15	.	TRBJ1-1	TGTGCCAGCAGCTTACCCACTTGGGGGGACACTGAAGCTTTCTTT	CASSLPTWGDTEAFF
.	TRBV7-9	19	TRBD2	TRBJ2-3	TGTGCCAGCAGCTTTCAAGAATCAGGGTCGGGGGGGGCTGGAGATACGCAGTATTTT	CASSFQESGSGGAGDTQYF
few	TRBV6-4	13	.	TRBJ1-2	TGTGCCAGCGGAGAAGAGACACCGTCGACCTACACCTTC	CASGEETPSTYTF
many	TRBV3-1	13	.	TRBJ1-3	TGTGCCAGCCTTACGCGCTCTGGAAACACCATATATTTT	CASLTRSGNTIYF
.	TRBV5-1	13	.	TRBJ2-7	TGCGCCAGCAGCTACGACGGATACTACGAGCAGTACTTC	CASSYDGYYEQYF
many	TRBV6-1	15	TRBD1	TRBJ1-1	TGTGCCAGCAGTGACCCGGGACAGGGAGGGACTGAAGCTTTCTTT	CASSDPGQGGTEAFF
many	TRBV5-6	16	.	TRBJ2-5	TGTGCCAGCAGCTTCGGGACGTCGGCGGAGAGGGGTTCCCAGTACTTC	CASSFGTSAERGSQYF
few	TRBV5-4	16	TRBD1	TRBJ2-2	TGTGCCAGCAGCCGAAGGGGACAGGGGGTTACCGGGGAGCTGTTTTTT	CASSRRGQGVTGELFF
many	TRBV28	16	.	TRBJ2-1	TGTGCCAGCAGTTTAAGGGGGACTCTCGAGGGAAATGAGCAGTTCTTC	CASSLRGTLEGNEQFF
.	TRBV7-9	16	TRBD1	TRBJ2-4	TGTGCCAGCAGCTTAGCAACAGGGGTAGCCAAAAACATTCAGTACTTC	CASSLATGVAKNIQYF
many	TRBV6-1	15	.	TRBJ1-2	TGTGCCAGCAGTGAAACGTTTGGGCCTGACTATGGCTACACCTTC	CASSETFGPDYGYTF
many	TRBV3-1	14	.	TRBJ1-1	TGTGCCAGCAGCCAAGAGGGCCTCGGCACTGAAGCTTTCTTT	CASSQEGLGTEAFF
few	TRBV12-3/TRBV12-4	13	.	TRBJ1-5	TGTGCCAGCAGTCCCCGGACAGTTCAGCCCCAGCATTTT	CASSPRTVQPQHF
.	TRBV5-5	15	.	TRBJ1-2	TGTGCCAGCAGCTTGGACGGAGGGTCAGGGAAAGGCTACACCTTC	CASSLDGGSGKGYTF
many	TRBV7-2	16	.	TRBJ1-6	TGTGCCAGCAGCCCCCGGTCTCGGGGCGAAAATTCACCCCTCCACTTT	CASSPRSRGENSPLHF
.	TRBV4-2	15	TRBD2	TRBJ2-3	TGTGCCAGCAGCCACGGGACTAGCGTCCCAGATACGCAGTATTTT	CASSHGTSVPDTQYF
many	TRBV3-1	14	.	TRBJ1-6	TGTGCCAGCAGCCAACGGGCGCAGAATTCACCCCTCCACTTT	CASSQRAQNSPLHF
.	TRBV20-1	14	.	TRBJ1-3	TGCAGTGCTACGGAGCCTCTCTCTGGAAACACCATATATTTT	CSATEPLSGNTIYF
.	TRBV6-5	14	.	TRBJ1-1	TGTGCCAGCAGTTACGGGGGCCCGGACAGTGAAGCTTTCTTT	CASSYGGPDSEAFF
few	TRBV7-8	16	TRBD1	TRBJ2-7	TGTGCCAGCAGCCAACAGACCGGGACAGGGCGGTACGAGCAGTACTTC	CASSQQTGTGRYEQYF